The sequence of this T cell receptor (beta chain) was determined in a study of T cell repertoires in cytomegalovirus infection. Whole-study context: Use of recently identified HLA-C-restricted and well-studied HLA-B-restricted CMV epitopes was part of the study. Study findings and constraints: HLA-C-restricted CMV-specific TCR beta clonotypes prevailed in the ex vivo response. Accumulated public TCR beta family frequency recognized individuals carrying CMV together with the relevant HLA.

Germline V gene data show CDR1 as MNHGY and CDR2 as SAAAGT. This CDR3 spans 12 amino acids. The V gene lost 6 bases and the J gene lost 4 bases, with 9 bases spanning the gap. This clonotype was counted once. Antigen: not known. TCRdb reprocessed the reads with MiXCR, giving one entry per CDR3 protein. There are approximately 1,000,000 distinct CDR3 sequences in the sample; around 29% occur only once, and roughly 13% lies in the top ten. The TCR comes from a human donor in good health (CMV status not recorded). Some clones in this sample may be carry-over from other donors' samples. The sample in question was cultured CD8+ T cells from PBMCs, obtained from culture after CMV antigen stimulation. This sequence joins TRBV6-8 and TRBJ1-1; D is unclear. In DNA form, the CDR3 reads TGTGCCAGCAGGGTGAGCGGCACTGAAGCTTTCTTT. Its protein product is CASRVSGTEAFF.